This TCR beta chain was observed in a study of shared clonotypes between healthy human individuals. TCRdb's table, derived via immunoSEQ multiplex PCR, lists solely in-frame clones and lacks some. The sample records 2,500,000 or so clones, around 94% being singletons. This clone was detected only once. What it binds is not known. Study-wide points: The genetic and exposure-history diversity represented was limited by few donors. Naive subsets, compared against memory subsets, generally had larger estimated richness values.

The specimen sequenced was naive CD4+ T cells sorted from blood. As to subset: CD45RA+ positively selected. This TCR was sampled from a man aged 18 to 30 in good health.

CDR3 sequence reads: CASSEVSGSTDTQYF. CDR3 coding DNA: TGTGCCAGCAGTGAAGTGAGCGGTAGCACAGATACGCAGTATTTT. V gene TRBV6-1 combines with J gene TRBJ2-3, with D perhaps TRBD2 (5 bases). The V end lost 1 base, the J end lost 0 bases, and 8 bases lay between the germline ends. From germline, CDR1 is MNHNS and CDR2 SASEGT. The length of the CDR3 is 15 residues.